A single T cell receptor (beta chain) is shown here with its context. The antigen is unknown. This record comes from a study of cytomegalovirus exposure and HLA in healthy donors. Study-level information: T cells numbering about 179 million yielded roughly 120 million unique TCR beta sequences in an earlier analysis. Study-level points and caveats: The study listed some 160 cytomegalovirus-associated TCR beta chains. Later analysis demonstrated an association between a missense DCLRE1C variant and TCR beta V- and J-gene trimming. Some V segments could not be told apart, so they were left out, TRBV6-2 and TRBV6-3 among them.

V lost 0 bases, J lost 2 bases, and 14 bases lay in between. The germline gives CDR1 SGHRS, CDR2 YFSETQ. This CDR3 is built from 16 residues. The PCR contained 60 Vbeta and 13 Jbeta primers. Sequenced by immunoSEQ multiplex PCR; TCRdb stores in-frame clones only, minus some. In the table there are 150,000 to 200,000 clones, approximately 70% of which are singletons. The rearrangement uses TRBV5-1 and TRBJ2-5; maybe TRBD2 (5 bases). The TCR was taken from a man aged 18 to 30 in good health and CMV-seropositive. Sequencing used PBMCs. CDR3 sequence reads: CASSLVREWRQETQYF. CDR3 nucleotides: TGCGCCAGCAGCTTGGTGAGGGAATGGCGTCAAGAGACCCAGTACTTC. Filled out from reference TRBV5-1 and TRBJ2-5, the complete variable domain reads KAGVTQTPRYLIKTRGQQVTLSCSPISGHRSVSWYQQTPGQGLQFLFEYFSETQRNKGNFPGRFSGRQFSNSRSEMNVSTLELGDSALYLCASSLVREWRQETQYFGPGTRLLVL.